A single sample gave rise to the 22 T cell receptor beta chains below, sequenced in a study of T cell clusters in autoimmune cytopenias. One tube held mixed TRB-A and TRB-B primer pools for touch-down PCR. TCRdb re-called the multiplex PCR reads and gives one entry per CDR3 protein, without DNA. Seen in this sample are about 15,000 distinct CDR3 sequences; the ten most common clones hold around 3.3%. TRB amplification used approximately 250 ng of peripheral blood genomic DNA. These records were also assigned to another study, of T cell repertoires in aging, cancer and after chemotherapy.

Sequencing was carried out using peripheral blood. Every receptor here comes from a human donor in good health.

CDR3 in amino acids: CASSFTARGYTF. This chain joins TRBV12-3 or TRBV12-4 and TRBJ1-2. The CDR3 has 12 amino acids.

The rearrangement uses TRBV7-4 and TRBJ1-1; TCRdb returns TRBD1, unconfirmable since there is no DNA. This CDR3 has 12 residues. Germline V gene sequence: CDR1 SGHVT, CDR2 SQSDAQ. The chain's CDR3 is CASSLGTTAAFF.

This chain connects TRBV10-3 to TRBJ2-7. The CDR3 is 13 residues long. Germline V CDR1 and CDR2: ENHRY, SYGVKD. CDR3 region: CAISDGSIYEQYF.

The CDR3: CASSWGQGKNEQYF. The chain joins TRBV6-6 to TRBJ2-7; TCRdb's D gene call, TRBD1, goes unchecked for lack of DNA. Looked up from germline, CDR1 is MNHNY and CDR2 is SVGAGI (reference sequence). The CDR3 length is 14 residues.

This chain connects TRBV6-2 or TRBV6-3 to TRBJ2-1. The CDR3 contains 13 residues. Germline loops: CDR1 MNHEY, CDR2 SVGEGT. The CDR3 loop reads CASSYLYHNEQFF.

This clonotype registers medium-sized by frequency. This chain links TRBV19 with TRBJ2-2; TCRdb lists TRBD1, though no DNA is available to test this call. The germline CDR1 and CDR2 sequences are LNHDA and SQIVND (reference sequence). The CDR3 totals 16 residues. CDR3: CASSIGAGRTGGELFF.

The rearrangement uses TRBV5-5 and TRBJ2-2; absent DNA, TCRdb's TRBD2 call cannot be checked. The CDR3 is 15 residues long. Germline CDR1 SGHKS, CDR2 YYEKEE (reference sequence). The CDR3 spells CASILGTTNTGELFF.

The gene calls are TRBV29-1 and TRBJ1-1. Germline CDR1 is SQVTM and CDR2 is ANQGSEA. CDR3 length: 12 amino acids. CDR3 loop: CSVRHQNTEAFF. The whole variable domain, remainder taken from reference TRBV29-1 and TRBJ1-1, is SAVISQKPSRDICQRGTSLTIQCQVDSQVTMMFWYRQQPGQSLTLIATANQGSEATYESGFVIDKFPISRPNLTFSTLTVSNMSPEDSSIYLCSVRHQNTEAFFGQGTRLTVV.

This chain joins TRBV19 and TRBJ2-7; TCRdb's D gene call, TRBD1, goes unchecked for lack of DNA. Germline V CDR1 and CDR2: LNHDA, SQIVND (reference sequence). The CDR3 contains 16 residues. CDR3 region: CASLAVERGSAYEQYF.

This chain connects TRBV6-5 to TRBJ2-3; TCRdb's D gene call, TRBD1, goes unchecked for lack of DNA. Germline lookup yields CDR1 MNHEY and CDR2 SVGAGI. The CDR3 loop spans 17 amino acids. The CDR3 protein is CASSDTTGWGFGGTQYF.

This clonotype is classed as medium-sized by frequency. The chain combines TRBV19 with TRBJ2-5; TCRdb's D call, TRBD2, is unchecked because there is no DNA. The CDR3 runs to 14 residues. CDR1 LNHDA and CDR2 SQIVND come from the germline V gene (reference sequence). CDR3 sequence: CATSRQGGSETQYF.

This chain links TRBV19 with TRBJ2-1; TCRdb picks TRBD2, but there is no DNA to check that call. The CDR3 runs 16 residues. Per the germline V gene, CDR1 is LNHDA and CDR2 is SQIVND (reference sequence). The CDR3 reads CASSISRRDLTTKQFF.

Measured by frequency, this clonotype is medium-sized. The V gene is TRBV19, the J gene TRBJ2-2; the D gene TCRdb calls, TRBD1, cannot be checked with no DNA. Germline V CDR1 and CDR2: LNHDA, SQIVND (reference sequence). The CDR3 contains 17 residues. The CDR3 here is CASSVLKGQGGTGELFF.

The V and J genes are TRBV6-6 and TRBJ2-1. The CDR3 totals 15 residues. Germline-derived CDR1 and CDR2 are MNHNY and SVGAGI (reference sequence). The CDR3 sequence: CASSSTSGSYNEQFF.

CDR3 sequence reads: CALRTAGANVLTF. The gene calls are TRBV12-3 or TRBV12-4 and TRBJ2-6. CDR3 length: 13 residues.

Frequency places this clonotype as medium-sized. This chain connects TRBV6-5 to TRBJ2-1. This CDR3 is 11 amino acids long. Germline V gene data show CDR1 as MNHEY and CDR2 as SVGAGI. The CDR3 reads CASSYMNEQFF.

The rearrangement links TRBV18 to TRBJ2-3. This CDR3 contains 12 residues. Germline V gene lookup returns CDR1 KGHSH and CDR2 LQKENI. The CDR3 is CASSPVVDTQYF.

The V gene is TRBV6-8, the J gene TRBJ1-2. CDR1 MNHGY and CDR2 SAAAGT come from the germline V gene. The CDR3 is made up of 14 amino acids. The CDR3 sequence is CASNQAGGAYGYTF.

The genes are TRBV15 and TRBJ2-1; the D call of TRBD2 rests on TCRdb alone, since no DNA is present to check it. The CDR3 runs to 16 residues. Germline CDR1 and CDR2: LNHNV and YYDKDF (reference sequence). The CDR3 loop reads CATSRDTSGRSNEQFF.

CDR3 region: CASSLGQSVHEQFF. This chain connects TRBV12-3 or TRBV12-4 to TRBJ2-1; TCRdb outputs TRBD2, but without DNA this stays unchecked. The CDR3 runs to 14 residues.

The chain employs TRBV7-6 and TRBJ1-1; the D gene TCRdb calls, TRBD1, cannot be checked with no DNA. Germline V lookup: CDR1 SGHVS, CDR2 FNYEAQ. The CDR3 sequence is 13 residues long. This chain's CDR3 is CASSSPGNTEAFF.

The CDR3 region is CASSSSGRHQETQYF. The V call is TRBV12-3 or TRBV12-4, the J call TRBJ2-5. The CDR3 extends over 15 amino acids.